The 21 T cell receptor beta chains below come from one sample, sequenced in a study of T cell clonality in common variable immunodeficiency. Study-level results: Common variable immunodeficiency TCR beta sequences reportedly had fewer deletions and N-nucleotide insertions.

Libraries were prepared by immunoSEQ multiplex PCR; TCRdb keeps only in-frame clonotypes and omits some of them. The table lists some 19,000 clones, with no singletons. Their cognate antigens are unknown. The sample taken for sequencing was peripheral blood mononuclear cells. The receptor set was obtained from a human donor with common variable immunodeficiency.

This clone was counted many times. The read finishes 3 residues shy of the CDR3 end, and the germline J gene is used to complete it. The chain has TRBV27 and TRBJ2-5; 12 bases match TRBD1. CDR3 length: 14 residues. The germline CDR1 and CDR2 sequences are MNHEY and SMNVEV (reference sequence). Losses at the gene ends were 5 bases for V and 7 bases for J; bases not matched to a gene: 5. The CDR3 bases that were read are TGTGCCAGCAGTCCCGGGACAGGGGGCGCGACC. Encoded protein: CASSPGTGGAT. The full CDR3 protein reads CASSPGTGGATQYF.

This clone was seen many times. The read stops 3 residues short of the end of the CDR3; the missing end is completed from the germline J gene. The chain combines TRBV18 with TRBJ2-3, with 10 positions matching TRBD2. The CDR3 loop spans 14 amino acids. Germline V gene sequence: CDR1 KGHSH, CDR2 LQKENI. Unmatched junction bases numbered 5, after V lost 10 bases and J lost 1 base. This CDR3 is CATRSGGGTDTQYF. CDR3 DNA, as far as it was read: TGTGCCACCCGGAGCGGGGGGGGCACAGATACG.

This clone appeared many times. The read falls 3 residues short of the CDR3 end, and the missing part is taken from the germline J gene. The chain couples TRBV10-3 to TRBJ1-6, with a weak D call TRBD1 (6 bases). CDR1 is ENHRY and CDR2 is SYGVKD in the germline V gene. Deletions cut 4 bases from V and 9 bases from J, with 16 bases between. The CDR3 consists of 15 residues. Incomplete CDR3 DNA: TGTGCCATCAGTGGGAGGGCAGGGGAAGCTTCACCC. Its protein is CAISGRAGEASP. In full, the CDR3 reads CAISGRAGEASPLHF.

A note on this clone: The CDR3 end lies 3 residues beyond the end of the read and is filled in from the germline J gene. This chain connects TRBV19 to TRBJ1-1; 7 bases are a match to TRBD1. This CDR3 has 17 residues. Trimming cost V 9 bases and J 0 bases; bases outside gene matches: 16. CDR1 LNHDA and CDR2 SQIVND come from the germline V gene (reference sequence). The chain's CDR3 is CASSLWTGPRMNTEAFF. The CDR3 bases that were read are TGTGCCAGCAGCCTTTGGACAGGCCCACGAATGAACACTGAA. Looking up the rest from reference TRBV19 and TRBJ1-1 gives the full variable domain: DGGITQSPKYLFRKEGQNVTLSCEQNLNHDAMYWYRQDPGQGLRLIYYSQIVNDFQKGDIAEGYSVSREKKESFPLTVTSAQKNPTAFYLCASSLWTGPRMNTEAFFGQGTRLTVV.

This chain's CDR3 is CASSFSGGAGDTQYF. The sequenced CDR3 bases are TGTGCCAGCAGCTTTTCCGGGGGGGCGGGAGATACG. This chain joins TRBV11-2 and TRBJ2-3; TRBD2 matches 8 bases. The read terminates 3 residues before the CDR3 end, so the remaining end is supplied by the germline J gene. The germline V gene has CDR1 SGHAT and CDR2 FQNNGV. CDR3 length: 15 residues. V lost 3 bases to trimming and J lost 5 bases; unmatched junction nucleotides: 7.

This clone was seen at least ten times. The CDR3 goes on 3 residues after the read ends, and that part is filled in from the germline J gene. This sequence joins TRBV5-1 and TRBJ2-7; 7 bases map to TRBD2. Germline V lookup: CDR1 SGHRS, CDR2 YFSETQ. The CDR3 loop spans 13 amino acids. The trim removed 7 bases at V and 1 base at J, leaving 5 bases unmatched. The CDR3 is CASSGGGSYEQYF. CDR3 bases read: TGCGCCAGCTCCGGGGGAGGGTCCTACGAG.

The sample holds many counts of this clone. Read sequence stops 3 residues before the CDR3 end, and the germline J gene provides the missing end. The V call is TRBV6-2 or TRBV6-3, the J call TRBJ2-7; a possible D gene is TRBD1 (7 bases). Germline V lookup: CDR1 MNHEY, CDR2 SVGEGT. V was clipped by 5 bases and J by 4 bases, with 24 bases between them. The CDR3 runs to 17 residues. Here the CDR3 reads CASSHRDSSPGRYEQYF. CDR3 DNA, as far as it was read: TGTGCCAGCAGTCACCGGGACAGTTCCCCAGGGAGGTACGAG.

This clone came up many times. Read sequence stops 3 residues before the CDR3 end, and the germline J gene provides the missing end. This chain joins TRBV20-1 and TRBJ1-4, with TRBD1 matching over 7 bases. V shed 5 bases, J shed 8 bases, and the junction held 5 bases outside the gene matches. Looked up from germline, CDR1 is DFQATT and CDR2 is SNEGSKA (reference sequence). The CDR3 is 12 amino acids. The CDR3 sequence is CSALGQEEKLFF. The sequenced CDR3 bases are TGCAGTGCTCTCGGACAGGAAGAAAAA.

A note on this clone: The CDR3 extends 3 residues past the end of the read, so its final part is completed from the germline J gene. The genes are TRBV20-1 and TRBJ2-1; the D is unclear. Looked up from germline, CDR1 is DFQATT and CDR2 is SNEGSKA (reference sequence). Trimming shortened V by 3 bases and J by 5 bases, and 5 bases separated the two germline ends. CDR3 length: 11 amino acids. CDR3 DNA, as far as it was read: TGCAGTGCTAGGTTCAACAATGAG. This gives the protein CSARFNNE. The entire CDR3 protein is CSARFNNEQFF.

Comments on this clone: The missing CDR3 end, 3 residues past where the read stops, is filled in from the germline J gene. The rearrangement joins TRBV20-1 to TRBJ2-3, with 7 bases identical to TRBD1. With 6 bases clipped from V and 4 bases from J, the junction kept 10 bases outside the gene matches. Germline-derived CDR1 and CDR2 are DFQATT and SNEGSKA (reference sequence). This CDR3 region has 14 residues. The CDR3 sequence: CSAARTGASDTQYF. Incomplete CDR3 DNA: TGCAGTGCCGCACGGACAGGTGCATCAGATACG.

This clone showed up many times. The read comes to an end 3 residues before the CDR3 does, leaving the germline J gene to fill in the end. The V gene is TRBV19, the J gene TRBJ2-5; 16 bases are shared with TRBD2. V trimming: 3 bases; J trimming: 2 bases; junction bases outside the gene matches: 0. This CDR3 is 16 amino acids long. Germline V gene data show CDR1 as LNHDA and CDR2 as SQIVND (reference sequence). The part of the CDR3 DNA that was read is TGTGCCAGTAGTATGGGACTAGCGGGGGGGCAAGAGACC. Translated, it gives CASSMGLAGGQET. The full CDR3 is CASSMGLAGGQETQYF.

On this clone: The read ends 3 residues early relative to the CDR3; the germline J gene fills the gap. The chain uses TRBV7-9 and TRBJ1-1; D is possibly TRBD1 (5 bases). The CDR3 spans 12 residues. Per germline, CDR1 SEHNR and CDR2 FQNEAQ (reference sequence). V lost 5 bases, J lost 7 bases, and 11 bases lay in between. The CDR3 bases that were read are TGTGCCAGCAGCGGACCGACAGTTGAA. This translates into CASSGPTVE. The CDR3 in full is CASSGPTVEAFF.

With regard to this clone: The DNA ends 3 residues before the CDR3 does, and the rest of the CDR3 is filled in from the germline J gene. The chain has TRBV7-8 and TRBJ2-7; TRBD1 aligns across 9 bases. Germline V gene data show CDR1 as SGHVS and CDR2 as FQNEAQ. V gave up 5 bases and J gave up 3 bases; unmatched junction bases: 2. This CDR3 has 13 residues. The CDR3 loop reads CASSLDRGYEQYF. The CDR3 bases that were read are TGTGCCAGCAGCCTGGACAGGGGCTACGAG.

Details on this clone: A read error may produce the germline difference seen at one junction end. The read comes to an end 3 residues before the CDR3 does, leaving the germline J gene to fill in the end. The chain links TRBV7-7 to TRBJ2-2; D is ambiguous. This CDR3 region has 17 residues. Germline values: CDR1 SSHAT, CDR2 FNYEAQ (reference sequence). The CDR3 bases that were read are TGTGCTAGCAGCTTAGAATTCGGGTCGGAGAACACCGGGGAG. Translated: CASSLEFGSENTGE. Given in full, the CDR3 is CASSLEFGSENTGELFF. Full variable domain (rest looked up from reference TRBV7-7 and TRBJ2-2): GAGVSQSPRYKVTKRGQDVTLRCDPISSHATLYWYQQALGQGPEFLTYFNYEAQPDKSGLPSDRFSAERPEGSISTLTIQRTEQRDSAMYRCASSLEFGSENTGELFFGEGSRLTVL.

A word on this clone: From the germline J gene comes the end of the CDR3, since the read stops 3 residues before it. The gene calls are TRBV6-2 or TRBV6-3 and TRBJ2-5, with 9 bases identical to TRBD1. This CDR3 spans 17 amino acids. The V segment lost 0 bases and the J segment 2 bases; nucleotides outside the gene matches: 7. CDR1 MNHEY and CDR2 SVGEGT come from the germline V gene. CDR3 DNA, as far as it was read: TGTGCCAGCAGTTACTCCATCGGACAGGGGAAGCAAGAGACC. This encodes CASSYSIGQGKQET. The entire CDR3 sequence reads CASSYSIGQGKQETQYF.

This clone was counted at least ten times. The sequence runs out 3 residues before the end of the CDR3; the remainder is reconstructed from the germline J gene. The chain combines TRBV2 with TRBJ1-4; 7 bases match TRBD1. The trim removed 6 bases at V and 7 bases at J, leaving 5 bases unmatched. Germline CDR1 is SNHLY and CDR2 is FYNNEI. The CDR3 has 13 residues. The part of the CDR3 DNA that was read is TGTGCCAGCAGGGGAGGGGGCTTTGAAAAA. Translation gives CASRGGGFEK. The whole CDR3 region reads CASRGGGFEKLFF.

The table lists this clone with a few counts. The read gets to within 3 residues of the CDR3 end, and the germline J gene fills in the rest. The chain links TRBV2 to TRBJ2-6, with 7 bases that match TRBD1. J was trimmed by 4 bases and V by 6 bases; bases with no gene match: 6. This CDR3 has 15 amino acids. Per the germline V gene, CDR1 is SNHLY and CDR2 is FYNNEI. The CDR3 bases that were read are TGTGCCAGCAGGACAGGGTCGTTCGGGGCCAACGTC. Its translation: CASRTGSFGANV. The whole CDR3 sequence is CASRTGSFGANVLTF.

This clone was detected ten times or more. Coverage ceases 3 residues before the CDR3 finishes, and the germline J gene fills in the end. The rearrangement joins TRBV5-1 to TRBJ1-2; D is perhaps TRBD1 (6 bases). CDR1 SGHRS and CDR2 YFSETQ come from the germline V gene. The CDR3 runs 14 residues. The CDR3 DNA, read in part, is TGCGCCAGCAAACGACAGGATAGTGGGGGCGGC. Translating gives CASKRQDSGGG. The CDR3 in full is CASKRQDSGGGYTF.

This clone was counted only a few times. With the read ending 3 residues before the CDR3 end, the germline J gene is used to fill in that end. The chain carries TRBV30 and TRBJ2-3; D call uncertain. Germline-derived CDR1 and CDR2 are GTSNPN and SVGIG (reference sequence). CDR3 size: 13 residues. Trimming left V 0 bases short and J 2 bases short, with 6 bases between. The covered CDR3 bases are TGTGCCTGGAGTGTATTATTCACAGATACG. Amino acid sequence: CAWSVLFTDT. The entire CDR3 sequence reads CAWSVLFTDTQYF.

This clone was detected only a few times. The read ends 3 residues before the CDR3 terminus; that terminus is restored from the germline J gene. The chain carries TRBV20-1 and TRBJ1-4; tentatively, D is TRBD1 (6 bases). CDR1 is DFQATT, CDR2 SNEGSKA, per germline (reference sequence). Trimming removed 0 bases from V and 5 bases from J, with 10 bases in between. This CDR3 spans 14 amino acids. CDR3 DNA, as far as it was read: TGCAGTGCTAGAGATGGGGGGGCAAATGAAAAA. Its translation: CSARDGGANEK. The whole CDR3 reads CSARDGGANEKLFF.

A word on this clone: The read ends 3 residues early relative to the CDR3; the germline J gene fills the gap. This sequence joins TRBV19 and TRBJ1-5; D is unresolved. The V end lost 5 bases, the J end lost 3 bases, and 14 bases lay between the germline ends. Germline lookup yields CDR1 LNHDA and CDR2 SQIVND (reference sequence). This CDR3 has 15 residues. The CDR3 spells CASSSPWQVNQPQHF. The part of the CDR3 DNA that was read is TGTGCCAGTAGTTCGCCTTGGCAGGTCAATCAGCCC.